A selection of T cell receptor beta chains follows, all from one sample in a study of cytomegalovirus exposure and HLA in healthy donors. TCRdb's copy holds only in-frame clones and misses some; the assay was immunoSEQ multiplex PCR. The sample carries roughly 130,000 clones, more than 75% recorded once. The sample taken for sequencing was PBMCs. Receptor source: a middle-aged man in good health and CMV-seronegative. CDR3s include the opening cysteine and the closing phenylalanine or tryptophan. Each record gives: J gene, D gene, V gene, clone size, CDR3 protein, CDR3 DNA. A D gene is named only where the DNA matches it firmly. Size values are once, few and many counts, or a class for expanded clones, and some rows have none.

TRBJ1-2 TRBD1 TRBV29-1 . CSVGDRGGGYTF TGCAGCGTTGGGGACAGGGGAGGCGGCTACACCTTC
TRBJ1-6 TRBD1 TRBV28 . CASIDGQGHSPLHF TGTGCCAGCATTGATGGACAGGGTCATTCACCCCTCCACTTT
TRBJ2-1 . TRBV29-1 . CSVEELREQFF TGCAGCGTTGAAGAACTCCGTGAGCAGTTCTTC
TRBJ2-4 . TRBV7-3 . CASSQVGWGPKNIQYF TGTGCCAGCAGCCAGGTTGGGTGGGGGCCCAAAAACATTCAGTACTTC
TRBJ1-2 . TRBV14 few CASRPSVPPNYGYTF TGTGCCAGCAGGCCATCAGTCCCCCCTAACTATGGCTACACCTTC
TRBJ1-1 . TRBV7-9 few CASSQQGVNTEAFF TGTGCCAGCTCCCAACAGGGAGTGAACACTGAAGCTTTCTTT
TRBJ2-3 . TRBV7-8 once CASSAVADTQYF TGTGCCAGCAGCGCGGTGGCGGATACGCAGTATTTT
TRBJ2-3 . TRBV7-9 . CSSSLGIYDTQYF TGTTCCAGCAGCTTAGGTATCTACGATACGCAGTATTTT
TRBJ1-5 . TRBV7-8 . CASSLEGWRGSEQPQHF TGTGCCAGCAGCTTAGAGGGTTGGCGGGGGAGTGAGCAGCCCCAGCATTTT
TRBJ2-1 . TRBV6-5 once CASSSAGLNEQFF TGTGCCAGCAGTTCCGCAGGTCTCAATGAGCAGTTCTTC
TRBJ1-3 . TRBV28 few CASSNTGSGNTIYF TGTGCCAGCAGTAATACAGGGTCTGGAAACACCATATATTTT
TRBJ1-3 . TRBV21-1 . CASSKTSDGGCWNTIYF TGTGCCAGCAGCAAAACATCGGACGGGGGGTGTTGGAACACCATATATTTT
TRBJ2-1 . TRBV29-1 . CSVEGRGQYNEQFF TGCAGCGTTGAAGGGCGGGGGCAATACAATGAGCAGTTCTTC
TRBJ2-7 TRBD1 TRBV19 . CASRVGTATYEQYF TGTGCCAGTAGGGTGGGGACAGCCACCTACGAGCAGTACTTC
TRBJ2-5 . TRBV6-5 . CASSYSLATVETQYF TGTGCCAGCAGTTACTCCCTAGCGACCGTAGAGACCCAGTACTTC
TRBJ2-7 TRBD1 TRBV4-3 . CASSQGTQPGQGAEEQYF TGCGCCAGCAGCCAAGGGACCCAACCGGGACAGGGGGCTGAAGAGCAGTACTTC
TRBJ1-2 TRBD1 TRBV11-2 . CASSSPGQLINYGYTF TGTGCCAGCAGCTCTCCGGGACAGCTTATTAACTATGGCTACACCTTC
TRBJ1-2 TRBD1 TRBV5-6 . CASSPRSGQGGTYGYTF TGTGCCAGCAGCCCAAGATCAGGACAGGGAGGAACCTATGGCTACACCTTC
TRBJ2-7 . TRBV11-2 . CASSFGGEQYF TGTGCCAGCAGCTTCGGGGGCGAGCAGTACTTC
TRBJ1-1 . TRBV5-6 few CASSDNLVAFF TGTGCCAGCAGCGACAATTTGGTAGCTTTCTTT
TRBJ2-7 TRBD1 TRBV18 . CASSPSAGGSGYEQYF TGTGCCAGCTCACCAAGCGCAGGGGGAAGTGGGTACGAGCAGTACTTC
TRBJ2-7 TRBD2 TRBV5-1 . CASSPRTSDNYEQYF TGCGCCAGCAGCCCCCGGACTAGCGACAACTACGAGCAGTACTTC
TRBJ2-1 TRBD2 TRBV27 . CASNPSGSLYNEQFF TGTGCCAGCAACCCAAGCGGGAGCCTCTACAATGAGCAGTTCTTC
TRBJ1-1 . TRBV19 . CASSIGRGTEAFF TGTGCCAGTAGTATAGGAAGGGGGACTGAAGCTTTCTTT
TRBJ2-1 TRBD2 TRBV15 . CATSRIDSGSDEQFF TGTGCCACCAGCAGAATTGATAGCGGGAGTGATGAGCAGTTCTTC
TRBJ2-3 . TRBV4-1 . CASSLSTTNFPDTQYF TGCGCCAGCAGCCTATCTACTACGAACTTCCCAGATACGCAGTATTTT
TRBJ1-2 . TRBV6-1 . CASSEALDKYGYTF TGTGCCAGCAGTGAAGCGCTGGACAAGTATGGCTACACCTTC
TRBJ2-5 . TRBV21-1 few CASSTWRGGEETQYF TGTGCCAGCAGCACTTGGCGGGGAGGGGAAGAGACCCAGTACTTC
TRBJ1-4 . TRBV7-9 . CASSFSAQAIEKLFF TGTGCCAGCAGCTTCTCCGCCCAAGCTATTGAAAAACTGTTTTTT
TRBJ2-7 TRBD2 TRBV7-2 few CASSVIGRGDYEQYF TGTGCCAGCAGCGTAATAGGGCGGGGGGACTACGAGCAGTACTTC
TRBJ2-1 . TRBV4-1 . CASSHLGKSHEQFF TGCGCCAGCAGCCACCTCGGGAAGTCCCATGAGCAGTTCTTC
TRBJ2-2 TRBD2 TRBV4-1 . CASNIWEGADTGELFF TGCGCCAGCAACATTTGGGAGGGAGCGGACACCGGGGAGCTGTTTTTT
TRBJ2-3 TRBD2 TRBV5-4 once CASSPGLAGSTDTQYF TGTGCCAGCAGCCCCGGACTAGCGGGAAGTACAGATACGCAGTATTTT
TRBJ1-1 TRBD1 TRBV5-4 once CASSWDRSNTEAFF TGTGCCAGCAGCTGGGACAGGAGCAACACTGAAGCTTTCTTT
TRBJ2-7 TRBD1 TRBV18 . CASSPHKPGQGYYEQYF TGTGCCAGCTCACCACACAAACCGGGACAGGGGTACTACGAGCAGTACTTC
TRBJ1-5 . TRBV6-4 . CASSDSISGNQPQHF TGTGCCAGCAGTGACTCGATATCGGGCAATCAGCCCCAGCATTTT
TRBJ2-2 TRBD2 TRBV5-5 . CASSPGLADLGGELFF TGTGCCAGCAGCCCCGGACTAGCGGACCTCGGGGGGGAGCTGTTTTTT
TRBJ2-3 . TRBV27 . CASSPRGTLSTDTQYF TGTGCCAGCAGTCCCCGGGGTACCCTAAGCACAGATACGCAGTATTTT
TRBJ2-3 TRBD2 TRBV10-3 . CAISEAGGPTDTQYF TGTGCCATCAGTGAAGCGGGAGGGCCCACAGATACGCAGTATTTT
TRBJ1-1 . TRBV11-2 few CASSPLQGSTEAFF TGTGCCAGCAGCCCCCTCCAGGGGAGCACTGAAGCTTTCTTT
TRBJ2-2 . TRBV19 . CASSSLDLSTGELFF TGTGCCAGTAGTAGTTTAGATCTTTCCACCGGGGAGCTGTTTTTT
TRBJ1-5 . TRBV19 . CASSISGDQPQHF TGTGCCAGTAGTATCTCGGGGGATCAGCCCCAGCATTTT
TRBJ1-5 . TRBV4-1 . CASSQPTSPGGNQPQHF TGCGCCAGCAGCCAACCCACCTCCCCAGGGGGCAATCAGCCCCAGCATTTT
TRBJ1-2 TRBD1 TRBV19 . CASSPMTGAGYGYTF TGTGCCAGTAGTCCGATGACAGGGGCGGGATATGGCTACACCTTC
TRBJ2-7 TRBD1 TRBV5-4 . CASRRDRGSSYEQYF TGTGCCAGCAGACGGGACAGGGGGAGCTCCTACGAGCAGTACTTC
TRBJ1-2 . TRBV19 . CASTAGYGYTF TGTGCCAGTACGGCGGGGTATGGCTACACCTTC
TRBJ2-5 TRBD1 TRBV28 . CASSPWTGGDETQYF TGTGCCAGCAGTCCATGGACAGGGGGCGATGAGACCCAGTACTTC
TRBJ2-3 . TRBV30 . CAWSASDTQYF TGTGCCTGGAGTGCATCAGATACGCAGTATTTT
TRBJ1-5 . TRBV7-6 . CASSLLGGQPQHF TGTGCCAGCAGCTTATTAGGGGGTCAGCCCCAGCATTTT
TRBJ2-7 . TRBV6-4 . CARSNRSPSYEQYF TGTGCCAGGAGTAACAGGTCCCCATCCTACGAGCAGTACTTC
TRBJ2-7 . TRBV15 . CATSRDSPNFSYEQYF TGTGCCACCAGCAGAGATAGCCCCAACTTCTCCTACGAGCAGTACTTC